Below, 10 T cell receptor beta chains from the same sample are listed, as sequenced in a study of cytomegalovirus exposure and HLA in healthy donors. It was with 60 Vbeta and 13 Jbeta primers that the PCR ran. Using immunoSEQ multiplex PCR, the repertoire was profiled, and TCRdb retains in-frame clones only, with some absent. The sample has about 82,000 clones; 70% to 85% are singletons. Sequenced input: PBMCs. The source is a man aged 40-49 years in good health and CMV-seropositive.

This clone was counted a few times. This chain uses TRBV19 with TRBJ1-2; 8 positions match TRBD1. CDR1 and CDR2 (germline): LNHDA, SQIVND (reference sequence). V lost 11 bases, J lost 9 bases, and 8 bases stayed unmatched. CDR3 size: 11 residues. The chain's CDR3 is CAGIRGLRYTF. The CDR3 DNA reads as TGTGCCGGGATCAGGGGGCTTCGCTACACCTTC.

CDR3 sequence: CASSLQGPNEKLFF. CDR3 nucleotide sequence: TGTGCCAGCAGTCTACAGGGGCCTAATGAAAAACTGTTTTTT. The V gene is TRBV2, the J gene TRBJ1-4; 7 bases line up with TRBD1. The V gene end was trimmed by 5 bases and the J gene end by 3 bases; junction bases not matched to a gene: 3. The CDR3 totals 14 residues. CDR1 is SNHLY and CDR2 is FYNNEI in the germline V gene.

The chain uses TRBV20-1 and TRBJ1-1; possible D gene TRBD1, 5 bases. This CDR3 comprises 11 residues. Germline-derived CDR1 and CDR2 are DFQATT and SNEGSKA (reference sequence). V was shortened by 6 bases and J by 5 bases, with 10 bases between the two germline ends. This CDR3 reads CSARDGTEAFF. DNA of the CDR3: TGCAGTGCCAGGGATGGTACTGAAGCTTTCTTT.

The CDR3 sequence: CASSFRGLYNEQFF. In DNA form, the CDR3 reads TGTGCCAGCAGCTTCAGGGGGCTTTACAATGAGCAGTTCTTC. V is TRBV7-9 and J is TRBJ2-1, with 8 bases matching TRBD1. There are 14 residues in the CDR3. Germline V CDR1 and CDR2: SEHNR, FQNEAQ (reference sequence). Trimming cost V 3 bases and J 4 bases; bases outside gene matches: 2.

This chain links TRBV6-4 with TRBJ1-1; TRBD1 aligns across 7 bases. The CDR3 has 13 residues. Germline CDR1 and CDR2: MRHNA and SNTAGT. The V and J ends lost 3 bases and 5 bases, in that order; junction bases with no gene match: 3. The CDR3 DNA reads TGTGCCAGCAGTGAAAGGGACAGTACTGAAGCTTTCTTT. Its translation is CASSERDSTEAFF.

J is TRBJ1-2 and V is TRBV29-1; D is undetermined. The CDR3 runs to 12 residues. Germline V gene lookup returns CDR1 SQVTM and CDR2 ANQGSEA. The V end lost 6 bases, the J end lost 7 bases, and 15 bases lay between the germline ends. The CDR3 region has the DNA TGCAGCGTGCCTAGGCAAGAGGGTGGCTACACCTTC. It codes for CSVPRQEGGYTF.

This chain joins TRBV2 and TRBJ2-1, with D possibly being TRBD1 (6 bases). This CDR3 is built from 12 residues. V lost 4 bases and J lost 9, with 10 bases in between. Germline V gene sequence: CDR1 SNHLY, CDR2 FYNNEI. The CDR3: CASSGTVGEQFF. The DNA for the CDR3 is TGTGCCAGCAGTGGGACAGTGGGTGAGCAGTTCTTC.

The CDR3 sequence is CASSQDEGVNTEAFF. CDR3 sequence (DNA): TGTGCCAGCAGCCAAGATGAGGGGGTGAACACTGAAGCTTTCTTT. This chain joins TRBV4-2 and TRBJ1-1; perhaps TRBD1 as D (6 bases). Germline CDR1 LGHNA, CDR2 YNFKEQ. The length of the CDR3 is 15 residues. Trimming left V 0 bases short and J 0 bases short, with 8 bases between.

V usage is TRBV28 and J usage is TRBJ2-3; D is perhaps TRBD1 (5 bases). Germline V CDR1 and CDR2: MDHEN, SYDVKM. V was shortened by 3 bases and J by 2 bases, with 18 bases between the two germline ends. This CDR3 comprises 17 residues. The CDR3 sequence: CASSFKSSIRVTDTQYF. CDR3 nucleotides: TGTGCCAGCAGTTTCAAGTCCTCGATCAGGGTCACAGATACGCAGTATTTT.

V is TRBV5-6 and J is TRBJ1-2, with TRBD1 matching 7 bases. CDR3 size: 13 residues. CDR1 is SGHDT, CDR2 YYEEEE, per germline. V gave up 2 bases and J gave up 6 bases; unmatched junction bases: 4. The CDR3: CASSFGGTDGYTF. CDR3 DNA: TGTGCCAGCAGCTTCGGCGGGACAGATGGCTACACCTTC.